Presented here are 5 T cell receptor beta chains from one specimen sequenced in a study of blood T cells in healthy people across ages (dated by TCRdb to the mid-2010s). To prepare the library, 5' RACE was applied. These reads were obtained on an Illumina HiSeq 2500. A second PCR of about 7 to 12 cycles was performed with a sample-barcoded 5' primer and a J-beta primer mix. The raw public reads went through TCRdb reprocessing: fastp at Q25, MiXCR clone calling, in-frame beta chains kept. Each CDR3 protein appears once, grouped with its most common genes and DNA. For this sample there are hundreds of thousands of distinct CDR3 sequences; about 25% appear just once. Of the sample, about 3.3% falls within the top ten clones. This sample was also put to use in a study of T cells of mothers and their children.

The sequencing input was blood. These receptors were taken from a boy younger than 10 in good health.

This clonotype was counted between two and nine times. J is TRBJ2-5 and V is TRBV12-3 or TRBV12-4; tentative D call: TRBD2 (5 bases). This CDR3 has 11 residues. Trimming removed 7 bases from V and 11 bases from J, with 14 bases in between. CDR3 DNA: TGTGCCAGCACCTCGGGGAGAAAGCAGTACTTC. It yields the protein CASTSGRKQYF.

The CDR3 coding sequence is TGTGCCAGCAGCTTAAGGACAGCGCTACTATCGGGGGAGACCCAGTACTTC. As protein: CASSLRTALLSGETQYF. The chain carries TRBV7-2 and TRBJ2-5; perhaps TRBD1 as D (6 bases). The CDR3 is 17 residues long. Looked up from germline, CDR1 is SGHTA and CDR2 is FQGNSA. V lost 2 bases and J lost 5, with 21 bases in between.

This chain links TRBV10-3 with TRBJ2-7, with 9 bases that match TRBD1. The CDR3 is 14 residues long. CDR1 and CDR2 (germline): ENHRY, SYGVKD. V was pared by 7 bases and J by 0 bases, with 4 bases of the junction left unmatched. The CDR3 sequence is CAIKLGQGSYEQYF. DNA for the CDR3: TGTGCCATCAAACTGGGACAGGGCTCCTACGAGCAGTACTTC.

The gene calls are TRBV20-1 and TRBJ2-7; 9 bases are a match to TRBD1. In germline, CDR1 is DFQATT, CDR2 SNEGSKA (reference sequence). V lost 5 bases to trimming and J lost 4 bases; unmatched junction nucleotides: 6. The CDR3 is 13 residues long. CDR3 sequence (DNA): TGCAGTGCTTACCGGGACAGGGAATACGAGCAGTACTTC. Translated: CSAYRDREYEQYF.

This clonotype was found a few times. The gene calls are TRBV18 and TRBJ2-5; D perhaps matches TRBD1 (6 bases). Germline lookup yields CDR1 KGHSH and CDR2 LQKENI. The CDR3 sequence is 14 residues long. V was clipped by 8 bases and J by 4 bases, with 17 bases between them. The CDR3 DNA reads as TGTGCCAGCGCCCGTGGGCAGGGGAGAGAGACCCAGTACTTC. Its protein product is CASARGQGRETQYF.